The T cell receptor beta chain described here comes from a study of blood T cell repertoires in COVID-19. The assay was immunoSEQ multiplex PCR, and TCRdb's table has in-frame clones only and misses some. The data show roughly 410,000 clones, with 80% to 90% seen just once and roughly 1.2% held by the top ten. Sequencing was carried out using peripheral blood. This TCR came from a man between 35 and 55 years old with acute or convalescent COVID-19.

The CDR3 sequence: CATSSLTRVHDGYTF. CDR3 nucleotides: TGTGCCACCAGCAGTTTGACGAGGGTGCATGATGGCTACACCTTC. The rearrangement uses TRBV15 and TRBJ1-2; no reliable D call. V was shortened by 3 bases and J by 6 bases, with 17 bases between the two germline ends. This CDR3 spans 15 amino acids. Germline V gene sequence: CDR1 LNHNV, CDR2 YYDKDF (reference sequence).